These 19 T cell receptor beta chains originate from one sample sequenced in a study of cytomegalovirus exposure and HLA in healthy donors. Researchers ran the PCR with 60 Vbeta and 13 Jbeta primers. The method was immunoSEQ multiplex PCR; TCRdb's version includes in-frame clones alone and lacks a portion of them. The table shows over 150,000 clones, with 70% to 80% occurring only once. Input material: PBMCs. Receptors were obtained from a man aged 18 to 30 in good health and CMV-seropositive.

The chain couples TRBV19 to TRBJ1-2, with TRBD1 identical over 9 bases. Germline CDR1 reads LNHDA; CDR2 reads SQIVND (reference sequence). The CDR3 runs to 16 residues. With V trimmed by 3 bases and J by 4 bases, 9 bases remained unmatched. CDR3 bases: TGTGCCAGTAGTATTCTTGCGACAGGGGGTTTCTATGGCTACACCTTC. Translating it yields CASSILATGGFYGYTF. The full variable domain, with the rest looked up from reference TRBV19 and TRBJ1-2, is DGGITQSPKYLFRKEGQNVTLSCEQNLNHDAMYWYRQDPGQGLRLIYYSQIVNDFQKGDIAEGYSVSREKKESFPLTVTSAQKNPTAFYLCASSILATGGFYGYTFGSGTRLTVV.

This clone was observed a handful of times. At one boundary the junction diverges from the germline segment, which might be a read error. The chain uses TRBV7-9 and TRBJ1-4; D uncertain. The germline CDR1 and CDR2 sequences are SEHNR and FQNEAQ (reference sequence). The CDR3 covers 12 residues. This CDR3 is CSSGYGGEKLFF. As DNA, the CDR3 is TGTTCCAGCGGCTACGGCGGGGAAAAACTGTTTTTT.

The V gene is TRBV7-9, the J gene TRBJ2-3; 8 bases are a match to TRBD2. The CDR3 extends over 14 amino acids. In germline, CDR1 is SEHNR, CDR2 FQNEAQ (reference sequence). Losses at the gene ends were 0 bases for V and 6 bases for J; bases not matched to a gene: 2. CDR3 protein: CASSLASGADTQYF. The CDR3 nucleotides are TGTGCCAGCAGCTTAGCTAGCGGGGCTGATACGCAGTATTTT.

This clone was counted between two and nine times. The chain employs TRBV18 and TRBJ1-2; 7 bases are a match to TRBD1. This CDR3 spans 14 amino acids. The trim removed 3 bases at V and 5 bases at J, leaving 6 bases unmatched. The germline V gene has CDR1 KGHSH and CDR2 LQKENI. The CDR3 reads CASSPQGVGYGYTF. The CDR3 bases are TGTGCCAGCTCACCGCAGGGGGTGGGGTATGGCTACACCTTC.

This clone was counted a few times. The rearrangement joins TRBV6-5 to TRBJ1-3; 8 bases line up with TRBD1. This CDR3 is built from 15 residues. V shed 2 bases and J 9 bases; nucleotides not matched to a gene: 9. Per germline, CDR1 MNHEY and CDR2 SVGAGI. The CDR3 here is CASSYGWQGASTIYF. The CDR3 DNA reads TGTGCCAGCAGTTACGGTTGGCAGGGGGCGAGCACCATATATTTT.

The J gene is TRBJ2-1, the V gene TRBV5-6; the match to TRBD2 covers 10 bases. The germline V gene encodes CDR1 SGHDT and CDR2 YYEEEE. V lost 4 bases and J lost 9; bases outside the gene matches: 13. The CDR3 length is 16 residues. Here the CDR3 reads CASSPMLVAGGVEQFF. The CDR3 nucleotides read TGTGCCAGCAGCCCGATGCTGGTAGCGGGAGGTGTTGAGCAGTTCTTC. Drawing the rest from reference TRBV5-6 and TRBJ2-1, the complete variable domain is DAGVTQSPTHLIKTRGQQVTLRCSPKSGHDTVSWYQQALGQGPQFIFQYYEEEERQRGNFPDRFSGHQFPNYSSELNVNALLLGDSALYLCASSPMLVAGGVEQFFGPGTRLTVL.

This clone was observed a few times. This sequence joins TRBV2 and TRBJ1-2; 9 positions match TRBD1. The CDR3 extends over 15 amino acids. The junction had 9 bases not matched to a gene; V was cut back by 6 bases and J by 4 bases. CDR1 is SNHLY, CDR2 FYNNEI, per germline. CDR3 coding DNA: TGTGCCAGCAGGGCTTCGGGGGACAGGGTCTATGGCTACACCTTC. It encodes CASRASGDRVYGYTF.

V is TRBV9 and J is TRBJ2-3, with 15 nucleotides matching TRBD2. Looked up from germline, CDR1 is SGDLS and CDR2 is YYNGEE. CDR3 length: 16 amino acids. V shed 2 bases and J 3 bases; nucleotides not matched to a gene: 1. The CDR3 nucleotides read TGTGCCAGCAGCGTCGGGACTAGCGGGAGGACAGATACGCAGTATTTT. Its translation is CASSVGTSGRTDTQYF.

The V gene is TRBV6-5, the J gene TRBJ1-2; 10 nucleotides match TRBD1. Germline CDR1 MNHEY, CDR2 SVGAGI. The CDR3 covers 13 residues. J lost 6 bases, V lost 8 bases, and 6 bases had no gene match. CDR3 sequence (DNA): TGTGCCAGCCGGGACAGGGGCACGGATGGCTACACCTTC. Its translation is CASRDRGTDGYTF.

The CDR3 nucleotides are TGTGCCAGCAGCGTTGGTCTGGGGGCGAGTATGAGCGGGGTGAACACTGAAGCTTTCTTT. Encoded protein: CASSVGLGASMSGVNTEAFF. V gene TRBV9 combines with J gene TRBJ1-1; a weak D match, TRBD1 (6 bases). CDR1 and CDR2 from the germline V gene are SGDLS and YYNGEE. The germline V and J ends were trimmed by 2 bases and 0 bases, with 26 bases remaining between them. The CDR3 totals 20 residues.

The chain uses TRBV7-8 and TRBJ1-6; TRBD1 agrees at 7 bases. J lost 6 bases, V lost 5 bases, and 10 bases had no gene match. Germline lookup yields CDR1 SGHVS and CDR2 FQNEAQ. The CDR3 is made up of 16 amino acids. The CDR3: CASSETGAPPNSPLHF. The DNA for the CDR3 is TGTGCCAGCAGCGAAACAGGGGCTCCTCCTAATTCACCCCTCCACTTT.

The chain is built from TRBV5-1 and TRBJ2-5; D possibly corresponds to TRBD1 (6 bases). Trimming left V 4 bases short and J 1 base short, with 17 bases between. The CDR3 sequence is 16 residues long. Germline V gives CDR1 SGHRS, CDR2 YFSETQ. CDR3 bases: TGCGCCAGCAGCCCAAGGGGTTTACAGGGCCAAGAGACCCAGTACTTC. This codes for CASSPRGLQGQETQYF.

J is TRBJ1-1 and V is TRBV5-6; TRBD1 is a possible D gene (5 bases). The CDR3 is 13 residues long. Germline CDR1 is SGHDT and CDR2 is YYEEEE. V lost 3 bases to trimming and J lost 4 bases, with 10 bases between them. The CDR3 loop is CASSSGLSTEAFF. In DNA form, the CDR3 reads TGTGCCAGCAGCTCGGGACTGAGCACTGAAGCTTTCTTT.

The chain's CDR3 is CAATSGLAGTGELFF. The CDR3 DNA follows: TGTGCCGCAACTTCGGGACTAGCGGGAACCGGGGAGCTGTTTTTT. V and J are TRBV30 and TRBJ2-2, with 13 bases that match TRBD2. The CDR3 length is 15 residues. With 8 bases clipped from V and 5 bases from J, the junction kept 8 bases outside the gene matches. Germline CDR1 and CDR2: GTSNPN and SVGIG (reference sequence).

J is TRBJ1-3 and V is TRBV29-1; 7 bases are a match to TRBD1. This CDR3 has 14 amino acids. V was pared by 5 bases and J by 2 bases, with 6 bases of the junction left unmatched. CDR1 and CDR2 (germline): SQVTM, ANQGSEA. CDR3 nucleotide sequence: TGCAGCGTTCATACAGGGGAAGCTGGAAACACCATATATTTT. It codes for CSVHTGEAGNTIYF.

The V call is TRBV5-6, the J call TRBJ1-2; TRBD1 matches at 8 bases. The CDR3 runs 14 residues. Germline V lookup: CDR1 SGHDT, CDR2 YYEEEE. The V gene end was trimmed by 0 bases and the J gene end by 7 bases; junction bases not matched to a gene: 5. The chain's CDR3 is CASSLVAGGSGYTF. Written as DNA, the CDR3 is TGTGCCAGCAGCTTGGTGGCAGGGGGCTCTGGCTACACCTTC.

The rearrangement joins TRBV27 to TRBJ2-5, with D perhaps TRBD1 (6 bases). The better agreement between TRBJ2-7 and the DNA end casts doubt on the J call. The CDR3 runs to 14 residues. Per the germline V gene, CDR1 is MNHEY and CDR2 is SMNVEV (reference sequence). The CDR3 region is CASSSFYRENEQYF. The CDR3 region has the DNA TGTGCCAGCAGTTCCTTTTACAGGGAAAACGAGCAGTACTTC.

This clone has only a few counts. The gene calls are TRBV9 and TRBJ1-6, with D perhaps TRBD1 (5 bases). Trimming stripped 2 bases from V and 10 bases from J, with 22 bases between. This CDR3 region has 17 residues. Germline CDR1 SGDLS, CDR2 YYNGEE. CDR3 loop: CASSVTTRTGGSSPLHF. For the CDR3, the DNA is TGTGCCAGCAGCGTTACCACCCGAACGGGGGGTAGCTCACCCCTCCACTTT.

This chain links TRBV6-1 with TRBJ1-5; D is ambiguous. The germline gives CDR1 MNHNS, CDR2 SASEGT. CDR3 size: 15 residues. With 2 bases removed from V and 1 base from J, the gap between germline ends came to 9 bases. CDR3 coding DNA: TGTGCCAGCAGTGAACTACCGAGCAGCAATCAGCCCCAGCATTTT. As protein: CASSELPSSNQPQHF.